What follows describes a single T cell receptor (beta chain). The germline V gene has CDR1 MNHEY and CDR2 SVGAGI. V lost 5 bases and J 0 bases, leaving 10 bases between the germline ends. The CDR3 extends over 14 amino acids. The sample comes from a study of blood T cell repertoires in COVID-19. Whole-study context: PBMCs, B-cell-depleted T cells, or T cells provided the cDNA or gDNA that made up the material.

Repertoires were generated with immunoSEQ multiplex PCR, while TCRdb's copy carries only in-frame clones and drops some. The profile shows roughly 250,000 clones, roughly 88% of them singletons. The TCR sequence derives from a woman in her thirties or forties who had been exposed to COVID-19. The sequencing input was PBMCs or T cells enriched from blood (not recorded which). The rearrangement joins TRBV6-5 to TRBJ1-2; weak D call: TRBD1 (6 bases). The CDR3 loop reads CASSRAGANYGYTF. Here the CDR3 DNA reads TGTGCCAGCAGTAGAGCAGGGGCTAACTATGGCTACACCTTC.